The 5 T cell receptor beta chains presented below share a single source sample, sequenced in a study of Graves' ophthalmopathy and Graves' hyperthyroidism. Amplification of the TCR beta CDR3 regions used RNA transcripts (as template). The first round was an RT-PCR with HTBI primers, and the second round was a multiplex PCR. TCRdb itself ran the multiplex PCR reads through MiXCR, one entry per CDR3 protein. The sample yields around 40,000 distinct CDR3 sequences, 45% to 60% seen once. Sequences were obtained from peripheral blood. The receptor source for this set is an adult man with Graves' ophthalmopathy.

This chain joins TRBV7-7 and TRBJ1-2; no definite D call. CDR3 length: 10 amino acids. Germline V gene lookup returns CDR1 SSHAT and CDR2 FNYEAQ (reference sequence). The CDR3 here is CASGPIGYTF. As DNA, the CDR3 is TGTGCTAGCGGCCCAATTGGCTACACCTTC.

Comment on this clonotype: In this CDR3 the conserved last residue, phenylalanine or tryptophan, is missing, so a read error is likely. Because the CDR3's place on the DNA is in doubt, the DNA is left out and the CDR3 is given as listed by TCRdb. The genes are TRBV5-5 and TRBJ1-3; the table gives TRBD1 as D, unverified against the DNA. In germline, CDR1 is SGHKS, CDR2 YYEKEE (reference sequence). With termini counted, the CDR3 has 8 amino acids. CDR3 protein: CASSLRGL.

The chain combines TRBV24-1 with TRBJ1-2, with 7 bases identical to TRBD1. Germline-derived CDR1 and CDR2 are KGHDR and SFDVKD. J was trimmed by 8 bases and V by 0 bases; bases with no gene match: 2. The CDR3 contains 13 residues. Written as DNA, the CDR3 is TGTGCCACCAGTGATTTGGGGACAGTGGGCTACACCTTC. This encodes CATSDLGTVGYTF.

This chain joins TRBV5-1 and TRBJ2-7; D unclear. V lost 0 bases, J lost 7 bases, and 11 bases lay in between. The CDR3 sequence is 13 residues long. Germline values: CDR1 SGHRS, CDR2 YFSETQ. The CDR3 here is CASSLDAAREQYF. The DNA for the CDR3 is TGCGCCAGCAGCTTGGATGCCGCACGAGAGCAGTACTTC.

This clonotype has a count of ten or more. The chain is built from TRBV5-1 and TRBJ2-3, with D unresolved. The CDR3 is 14 amino acids. Germline V gene lookup returns CDR1 SGHRS and CDR2 YFSETQ. V lost 4 bases, J lost 2 bases, and 11 bases lay in between. Here the CDR3 DNA reads TGCGCCAGCAGCCCCATACCTGACACAGATACGCAGTATTTT. This codes for CASSPIPDTDTQYF.